Below, 11 T cell receptor beta chains from the same sample are listed, as sequenced in a study of blood T cells in healthy people across ages. Then a second PCR, running about 6 to 12 cycles, was carried out with a sample-barcoded 5' primer and a J-beta primer mix. TCRdb redid the calling of the 5' RACE reads with MiXCR, one entry per CDR3 protein. The sample lists around 850,000 distinct CDR3 sequences, about 37% occurring once. The material sequenced was blood. These receptors all stem from a young man in good health.

This clonotype was observed many times. The chain links TRBV29-1 to TRBJ2-5; 10 nucleotides align to TRBD2. Germline V gene data show CDR1 as SQVTM and CDR2 as ANQGSEA. The CDR3 sequence is 14 residues long. The V segment lost 6 bases and the J segment 3 bases; nucleotides outside the gene matches: 7. The CDR3 sequence: CSVDRTSGEETQYF. The CDR3 bases are TGCAGCGTCGATAGGACTAGCGGAGAAGAGACCCAGTACTTC.

The gene calls are TRBV20-1 and TRBJ2-7, with TRBD1 as a possible D gene (6 bases). This CDR3 is built from 11 residues. V dropped 2 bases and J dropped 6 bases, with 8 bases sitting between them. Germline CDR1 is DFQATT and CDR2 is SNEGSKA (reference sequence). CDR3 amino acids: CSARTDSEQYF. CDR3 sequence (DNA): TGCAGTGCTAGAACGGACAGCGAGCAGTACTTC.

This rearrangement joins TRBV2 to TRBJ1-6; tentatively, D is TRBD1 (6 bases). The CDR3 length is 16 residues. Trimming removed 7 bases at V and 4 bases at J, with 17 bases between. Germline CDR1 reads SNHLY; CDR2 reads FYNNEI. The CDR3 sequence: CASKVFGQQYNSPLHF. CDR3 coding DNA: TGTGCCAGCAAGGTCTTTGGACAGCAATATAATTCACCCCTCCACTTT.

Note on this clonotype: A read error may be the cause here, since a much bigger clone is one base away. The chain has TRBV9 and TRBJ1-2; no firm D call. This CDR3 comprises 14 residues. Germline V gene data show CDR1 as SGDLS and CDR2 as YYNGEE. The CDR3 spells CVSSVAPGFYGYTF. The CDR3 DNA reads as TGTGTCAGCAGCGTAGCGCCGGGGTTCTATGGCTACACCTTC.

The chain uses TRBV13 and TRBJ2-7, with 7 bases fitting TRBD2. This CDR3 spans 17 amino acids. Germline CDR1 PRHDT, CDR2 FYEKMQ (reference sequence). The trim removed 1 base at V and 7 bases at J, leaving 16 bases unmatched. The CDR3: CASSLVLAARKDNEQYF. The CDR3 nucleotides are TGTGCCAGCAGCTTAGTTCTAGCGGCACGAAAGGACAATGAGCAGTACTTC. Full variable domain (missing parts from reference TRBV13 and TRBJ2-7): AAGVIQSPRHLIKEKRETATLKCYPIPRHDTVYWYQQGPGQDPQFLISFYEKMQSDKGSIPDRFSAQQFSDYHSELNMSSLELGDSALYFCASSLVLAARKDNEQYFGPGTRLTVT.

Comment on this clonotype: This may arise from a read error, as a much more abundant clone is one base away. V is TRBV7-2 and J is TRBJ2-5; D may be TRBD1 (6 bases). This CDR3 is 14 amino acids long. Per the germline V gene, CDR1 is SGHTA and CDR2 is FQGNSA. The CDR3 DNA reads TGTGCCAGCAGCGTAGCGACAGGACAAGAGACCCAGTACTTC. This gives the protein CASSVATGQETQYF. Complete variable domain (other parts from reference TRBV7-2 and TRBJ2-5): GAGVSQSPSNKVTEKGKDVELRCDPISGHTALYWYRQSLGQGLEFLIYFQGNSAPDKSGLPSDRFSAERTGGSVSTLTIQRTQQEDSAVYLCASSVATGQETQYFGPGTRLLVL.

Written as DNA, the CDR3 is TGTGCCAGCAGTTCCGAGATCGGGGAGCTGTTTTTT. This translates into CASSSEIGELFF. The gene calls are TRBV12-3 or TRBV12-4 and TRBJ2-2; D is unclear. The V gene lost 4 bases and the J gene lost 7 bases, with 7 bases spanning the gap. The CDR3 runs to 12 residues.

Ten or more counts support this clonotype. This may be a read error, as it is one base from a much larger clone. The CDR3 loop reads CASSLVANEKLFF. CDR3 nucleotides: TGTGCCAGCAGCTTAGTGGCTAATGAAAAACTGTTTTTT. This chain joins TRBV7-2 and TRBJ1-4; D uncertain. The V gene lost 1 base and the J gene lost 3 bases, with 3 bases spanning the gap. This CDR3 region has 13 residues. The germline V gene has CDR1 SGHTA and CDR2 FQGNSA.

The chain employs TRBV10-3 and TRBJ2-7, with D hard to call. The germline V and J ends were trimmed by 2 bases and 3 bases, with 14 bases remaining between them. CDR3 length equals 15 residues. CDR1 and CDR2 (germline): ENHRY, SYGVKD. As DNA, the CDR3 is TGTGCCATCAGTGAGGCCTACGGACGGAACTACGAGCAGTACTTC. Translating it yields CAISEAYGRNYEQYF.

The chain uses TRBV5-1 and TRBJ2-5, with TRBD1 identical over 11 bases. Germline CDR1 and CDR2: SGHRS and YFSETQ. CDR3 length equals 16 residues. J was trimmed by 0 bases and V by 2 bases; bases with no gene match: 3. CDR3 in DNA: TGCGCCAGCAGCTTTGTGGGACAGGGGGACCAAGAGACCCAGTACTTC. It codes for CASSFVGQGDQETQYF.

This chain joins TRBV28 and TRBJ2-1; 8 nucleotides align to TRBD1. There are 13 residues in the CDR3. Trimming removed 6 bases from V and 10 bases from J; junction bases left unmatched: 8. Germline V lookup: CDR1 MDHEN, CDR2 SYDVKM. The CDR3 reads CASSGQGHYEQFF. The CDR3 DNA reads as TGTGCCAGCAGCGGACAGGGCCACTACGAGCAGTTCTTC.